The present TCR beta chain was sequenced within a study of blood T cell repertoires in COVID-19. Original methodology: Estimation of nucleated cell counts was performed using reference gene primer amplification. Produced via immunoSEQ multiplex PCR; TCRdb's table is partial and in-frame only. V and J calls and clone size come straight from that table; D and trimming were deduced from the DNA. The sample lists around 330,000 clones; approximately 86% were seen once. V lost 0 bases to trimming and J lost 5 bases, with 11 bases between them. The germline gives CDR1 SGHRS, CDR2 YFSETQ. The CDR3 is 14 amino acids.

The TCR sequence derives from a woman aged 18-29 years who had recovered from COVID-19. The chain employs TRBV5-1 and TRBJ1-2, with D maybe TRBD1 (5 bases). The source material was PBMCs or T cells enriched from blood (not recorded which). CDR3 residues: CASSLVPGGYGYTF. The CDR3 coding sequence is TGCGCCAGCAGCTTGGTCCCCGGGGGGTATGGCTACACCTTC.